The count of the clone carrying this TCR beta chain is one. The sample originates from a study of blood T cell repertoires in COVID-19. About the research overall: Samples taken during acute and convalescent COVID-19 were collected in the United States, Italy and Spain. T cells, B-cell-depleted T cells, or PBMCs supplied cDNA or gDNA.

Trimming stripped 1 base from V and 5 bases from J, with 14 bases between. Germline V gene sequence: CDR1 SNHLY, CDR2 FYNNEI. CDR3 length equals 15 residues. Original processing notes: Reference gene primer amplification gave nucleated cell count estimates. Some clones are missing from TCRdb's copy, which holds only in-frame ones; the method was immunoSEQ multiplex PCR. V and J calls and clone size come straight from that table; D and trimming were deduced from the DNA. The sample lists almost 300,000 clones, roughly 86% occurring once. The clonotype comes from a woman in her 30s with COVID-19, enrolled during active disease. The V and J genes are TRBV2 and TRBJ1-2; TRBD1 is a possible D gene (5 bases). The source material was peripheral blood. DNA for the CDR3: TGTGCCAGCAGTGAAGAGCGGGGGATAGTGTATGGCTACACCTTC. It yields the protein CASSEERGIVYGYTF.